This is a list of T cell receptor beta chains from one sample in a study of cytomegalovirus exposure and HLA in healthy donors. TCRdb keeps only in-frame clones here, not all; method: immunoSEQ multiplex PCR. The sample includes 140,000 or so clones, approximately 82% seen only once; the top ten take roughly 9.7%. Sequencing used PBMCs. Receptor source: an older woman in good health and CMV-seropositive. CDR3s include the opening cysteine and the closing phenylalanine or tryptophan. The order of the fields is J gene, D gene, clone size, V gene, CDR3 DNA, CDR3 protein. The D gene is left open where the match is weak. The size entry is marked missing in some rows and otherwise reads once, few, many or a size class.

>TRBJ1-4|.|.|TRBV28
TGTGCCAGCAGTTTCCAGATGGGGGCCGAGGAAAAACTGTTTTTT
CASSFQMGAEEKLFF
>TRBJ2-1|TRBD2|once|TRBV28
TGTGCCAGCATCCCTACGTCTAGCGGGAGCTACAATGAGCAGTTCTTC
CASIPTSSGSYNEQFF
>TRBJ2-5|TRBD2|.|TRBV7-3
TGTGCCAGCAGCTCTAGCGGGAGTAGGGAGGAGACCCAGTACTTC
CASSSSGSREETQYF
>TRBJ2-3|.|.|TRBV12-5
TGTGCTAGTGGTTTGTGGTTGGGGGGATACACAGATACGCAGTATTTT
CASGLWLGGYTDTQYF
>TRBJ2-7|TRBD2|.|TRBV27
TGTGCCAGCAGTTACGGACTAGCGGGGTACTACGAGCAGTACTTC
CASSYGLAGYYEQYF
>TRBJ2-7|.|.|TRBV5-6
TGTGCCAGCAGCTTGGGCTCCGGGACATTTTTCTCCTACGAGCAGTACTTC
CASSLGSGTFFSYEQYF
>TRBJ1-1|.|.|TRBV11-3
TGTGCCAGCAGCTGGGAGGGGTCTGAAGCTTTCTTT
CASSWEGSEAFF
>TRBJ2-2|TRBD2|.|TRBV18
TGTGCCAGCTCACCGGGAGGGGTCCACACCGGGGAGCTGTTTTTT
CASSPGGVHTGELFF
>TRBJ1-2|TRBD1|.|TRBV28
TGTGCCAGCAGTTTCACGACAGGGGGAAACTATGGCTACACCTTC
CASSFTTGGNYGYTF
>TRBJ2-1|TRBD2|.|TRBV5-1
TGCGCCAGCAGCATAACTAGCGGAAGCTCCTACAATGAGCAGTTCTTC
CASSITSGSSYNEQFF
>TRBJ2-1|.|.|TRBV7-8
TGTGCCAGCAGCTCGCGCGAGGCGGCGCACCACAATGAGCAGTTCTTC
CASSSREAAHHNEQFF
>TRBJ1-1|TRBD1|.|TRBV29-1
TGCAGCGTTGAGGGTGAGGGGGCCTCTGAAGCTTTCTTT
CSVEGEGASEAFF
>TRBJ1-1|TRBD1|.|TRBV27
TGTGCCAGCAGTTTGGATGGACAGGGAGACACTGAAGCTTTCTTT
CASSLDGQGDTEAFF
>TRBJ2-7|.|.|TRBV5-1
TGCGCCAGCAGCTTGGCCACGTCGCGCGAGCAGTACTTC
CASSLATSREQYF
>TRBJ2-7|TRBD1|.|TRBV4-3
TGCGCCAGCAGCCAAGAAAGGGGACAGGGCCGAGGGGAGCAGTACTTC
CASSQERGQGRGEQYF
>TRBJ2-7|TRBD2|.|TRBV29-1
TGCAGCGCGGGACTAGCGGGAGGAGAGCAGTACTTC
CSAGLAGGEQYF
>TRBJ1-1|.|.|TRBV5-6
TGTGCCAGCAGCCCAGGGGTACGGGGCACTGAAGCTTTCTTT
CASSPGVRGTEAFF
>TRBJ1-5|TRBD1|.|TRBV18
TGTGCCAGCTCACTTGGACAGGCTAGCAATCAGCCCCAGCATTTT
CASSLGQASNQPQHF
>TRBJ2-1|.|few|TRBV5-6
TGTGCCAGCAGCCGCACGGGAGAAAGCAAGCAGTTCTTC
CASSRTGESKQFF
>TRBJ1-2|.|.|TRBV20-1
TGCAGCCAGGGATCCCCCGGGGGCTACACCTTC
CSQGSPGGYTF
>TRBJ1-4|.|.|TRBV19
TGTGCCAGTAGTCCCACAGCTTCTAATGAAAAACTGTTTTTT
CASSPTASNEKLFF
>TRBJ2-7|TRBD1|.|TRBV5-1
TGCGCCACCAAACTGACAGGGGTTGGGGAGCAGTACTTC
CATKLTGVGEQYF
>TRBJ1-3|.|.|TRBV9
TGTGCCAGCAGCGTTTCCTCCGGGGACACCATATATTTT
CASSVSSGDTIYF
>TRBJ2-3|TRBD2|.|TRBV4-1
TGCGCCAGCAGCCCGAAGCGGGAGGAGCGGACAGATACGCAGTATTTT
CASSPKREERTDTQYF
>TRBJ2-1|.|.|TRBV28
TGTGCCAGCAGTCCATACACCGATGAGCAGTTCTTC
CASSPYTDEQFF
>TRBJ2-3|.|.|TRBV5-1
TGCGCCAGCAGCTTGGTAGAAGATACGCAGTATTTT
CASSLVEDTQYF
>TRBJ2-7|.|once|TRBV25-1
TGTGCCAGCAGTGCCCCCCCTGGACAGAGTATTTCCTACGAGCAGTACTTC
CASSAPPGQSISYEQYF
>TRBJ2-7|TRBD1|.|TRBV6-5
TGTGCCAGCAGTTACCAGGGACAGGGGGCCAGCTACGAGCAGTACTTC
CASSYQGQGASYEQYF
>TRBJ2-7|TRBD2|.|TRBV4-2
TGTGCCAGCAGCCAAATACTAGCGGGGGCGGACGAGCAGTACTTC
CASSQILAGADEQYF
>TRBJ2-3|TRBD1|.|TRBV5-1
TGCGCCAGCAGCTTGGACTGGACAGGGGCCCGTAGCACAGATACGCAGTATTTT
CASSLDWTGARSTDTQYF
>TRBJ2-7|TRBD2|.|TRBV27
TGTGCCAGCAGTTCCCTGACTAGCGGGAGGAGGTACGAGCAGTACTTC
CASSSLTSGRRYEQYF
>TRBJ2-5|.|.|TRBV2
TGTGCCAGCAGTCCTTACGGCCAAGAGACCCAGTACTTC
CASSPYGQETQYF
>TRBJ2-7|.|.|TRBV5-1
TGCGCCAGCAGCTGGCCGGGCTCCTACGAGCAGTACTTC
CASSWPGSYEQYF